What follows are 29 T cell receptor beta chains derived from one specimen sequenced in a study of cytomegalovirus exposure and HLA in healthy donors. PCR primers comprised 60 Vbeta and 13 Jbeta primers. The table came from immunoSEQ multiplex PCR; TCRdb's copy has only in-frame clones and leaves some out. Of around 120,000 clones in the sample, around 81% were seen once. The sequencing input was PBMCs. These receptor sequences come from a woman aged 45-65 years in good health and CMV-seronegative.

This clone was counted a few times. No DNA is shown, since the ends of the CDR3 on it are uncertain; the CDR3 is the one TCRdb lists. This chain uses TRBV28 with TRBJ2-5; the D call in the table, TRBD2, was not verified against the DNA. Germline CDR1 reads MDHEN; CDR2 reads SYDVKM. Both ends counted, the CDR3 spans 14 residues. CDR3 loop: CASSSSSQRKTQYF.

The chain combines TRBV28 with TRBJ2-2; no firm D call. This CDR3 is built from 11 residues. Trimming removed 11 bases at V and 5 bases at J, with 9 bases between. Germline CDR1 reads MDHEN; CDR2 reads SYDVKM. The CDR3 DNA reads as TGTGCCGTCAAGACTACCGGGGAGCTGTTTTTT. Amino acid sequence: CAVKTTGELFF.

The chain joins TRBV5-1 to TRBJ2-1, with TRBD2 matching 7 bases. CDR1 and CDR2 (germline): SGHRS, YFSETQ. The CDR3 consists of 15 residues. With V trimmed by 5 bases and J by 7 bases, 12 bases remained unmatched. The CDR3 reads CASSIWGGSGNEQFF. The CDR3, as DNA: TGCGCCAGCAGTATTTGGGGCGGGAGTGGAAATGAGCAGTTCTTC.

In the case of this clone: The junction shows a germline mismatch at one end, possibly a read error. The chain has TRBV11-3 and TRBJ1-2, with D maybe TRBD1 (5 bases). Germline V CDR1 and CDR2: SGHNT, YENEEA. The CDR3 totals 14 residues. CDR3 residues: CASSLGGWSYGYPF. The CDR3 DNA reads TGTGCCAGCAGCTTAGGGGGCTGGAGCTATGGCTACCCCTTC.

The CDR3, as DNA: TGTGCCAGCAGAGGACAGGGAGCGGGCGGGGAGCTGTTTTTT. This encodes CASRGQGAGGELFF. J is TRBJ2-2 and V is TRBV6-4; 8 nucleotides line up with TRBD1. Trimming cost V 6 bases and J 7 bases; bases outside gene matches: 7. CDR3 length: 14 residues. Germline values: CDR1 MRHNA, CDR2 SNTAGT.

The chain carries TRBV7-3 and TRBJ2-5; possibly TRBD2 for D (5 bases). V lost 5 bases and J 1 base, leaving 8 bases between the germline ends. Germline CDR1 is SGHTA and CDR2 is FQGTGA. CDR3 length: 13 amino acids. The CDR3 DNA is TGTGCCAGCAGCCGGGGTACCCAAGAGACCCAGTACTTC. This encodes CASSRGTQETQYF.

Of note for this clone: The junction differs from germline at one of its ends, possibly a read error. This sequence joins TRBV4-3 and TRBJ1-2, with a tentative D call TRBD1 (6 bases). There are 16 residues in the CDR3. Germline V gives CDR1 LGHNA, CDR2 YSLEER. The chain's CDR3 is CASSQDYAGDNYGYPF. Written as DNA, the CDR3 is TGCGCCAGCAGCCAAGATTACGCAGGGGATAACTATGGCTACCCCTTC.

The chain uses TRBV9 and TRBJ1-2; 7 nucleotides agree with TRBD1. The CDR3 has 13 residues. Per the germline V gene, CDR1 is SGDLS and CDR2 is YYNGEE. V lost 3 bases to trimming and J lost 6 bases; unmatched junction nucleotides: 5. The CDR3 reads CASSAIRGDGYTF. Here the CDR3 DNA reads TGTGCCAGCAGCGCGATCAGGGGGGATGGCTACACCTTC.

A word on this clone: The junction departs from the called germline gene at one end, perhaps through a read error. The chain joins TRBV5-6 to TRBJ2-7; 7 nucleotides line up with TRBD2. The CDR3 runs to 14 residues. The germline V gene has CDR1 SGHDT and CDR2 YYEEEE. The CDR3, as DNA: TGTGCCAGCAGCTTGGGCGGGAGCTCCGACGAGCAGTACTTC. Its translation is CASSLGGSSDEQYF.

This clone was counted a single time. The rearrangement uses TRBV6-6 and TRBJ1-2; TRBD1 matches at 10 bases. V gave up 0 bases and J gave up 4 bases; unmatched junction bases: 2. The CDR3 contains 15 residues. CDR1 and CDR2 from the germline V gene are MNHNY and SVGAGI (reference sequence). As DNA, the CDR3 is TGTGCCAGCAGTTACTCGGACAGGGGGACCTATGGCTACACCTTC. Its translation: CASSYSDRGTYGYTF.

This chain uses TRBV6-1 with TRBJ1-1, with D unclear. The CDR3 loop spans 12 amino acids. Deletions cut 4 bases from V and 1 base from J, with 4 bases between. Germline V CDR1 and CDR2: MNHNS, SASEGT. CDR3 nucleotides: TGTGCCAGCAGTGGACAGAACACTGAAGCTTTCTTT. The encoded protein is CASSGQNTEAFF.

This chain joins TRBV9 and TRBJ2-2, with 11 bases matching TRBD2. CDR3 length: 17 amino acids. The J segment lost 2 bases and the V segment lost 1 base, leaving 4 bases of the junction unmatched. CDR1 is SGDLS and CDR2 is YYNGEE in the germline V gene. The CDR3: CASSVKGLAVNTGELFF. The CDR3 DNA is TGTGCCAGCAGCGTAAAGGGACTAGCGGTAAACACCGGGGAGCTGTTTTTT.

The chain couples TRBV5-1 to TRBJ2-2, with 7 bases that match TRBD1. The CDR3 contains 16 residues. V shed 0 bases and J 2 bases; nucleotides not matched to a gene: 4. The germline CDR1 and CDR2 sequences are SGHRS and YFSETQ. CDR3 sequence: CASSLEGQRNTGELFF. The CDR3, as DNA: TGCGCCAGCAGCTTGGAGGGACAGAGAAACACCGGGGAGCTGTTTTTT.

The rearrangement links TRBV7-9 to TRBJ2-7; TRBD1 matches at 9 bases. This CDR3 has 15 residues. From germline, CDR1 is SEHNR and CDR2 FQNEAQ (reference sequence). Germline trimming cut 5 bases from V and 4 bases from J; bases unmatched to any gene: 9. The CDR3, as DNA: TGTGCCAGCAGCACGCCGGACAGGGGTTCGTACGAGCAGTACTTC. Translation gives CASSTPDRGSYEQYF.

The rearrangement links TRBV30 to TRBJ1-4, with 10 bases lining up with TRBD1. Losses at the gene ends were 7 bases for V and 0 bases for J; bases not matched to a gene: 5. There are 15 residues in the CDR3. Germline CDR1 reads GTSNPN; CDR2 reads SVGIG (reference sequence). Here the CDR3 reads CAFGQGVATNEKLFF. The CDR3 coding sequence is TGTGCCTTTGGACAGGGGGTTGCAACTAATGAAAAACTGTTTTTT.

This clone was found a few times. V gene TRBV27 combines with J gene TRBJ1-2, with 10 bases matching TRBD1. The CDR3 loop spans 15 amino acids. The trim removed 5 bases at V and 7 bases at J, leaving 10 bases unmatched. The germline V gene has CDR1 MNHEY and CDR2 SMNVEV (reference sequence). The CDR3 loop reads CASSDRTGTGVGYTF. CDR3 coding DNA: TGTGCCAGCAGTGATAGAACCGGGACAGGGGTTGGCTACACCTTC.

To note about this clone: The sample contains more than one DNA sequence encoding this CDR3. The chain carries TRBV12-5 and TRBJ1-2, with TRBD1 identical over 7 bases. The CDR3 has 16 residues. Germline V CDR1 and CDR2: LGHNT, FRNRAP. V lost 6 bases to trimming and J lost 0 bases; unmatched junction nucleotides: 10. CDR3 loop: CASGPGTDPPNYGYTF. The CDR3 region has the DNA TGTGCTAGTGGCCCCGGGACAGACCCTCCTAACTATGGCTACACCTTC.

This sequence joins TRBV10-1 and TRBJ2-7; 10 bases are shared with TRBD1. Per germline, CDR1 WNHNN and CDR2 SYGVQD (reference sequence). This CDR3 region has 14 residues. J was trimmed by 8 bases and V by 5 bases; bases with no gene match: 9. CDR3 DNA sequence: TGCGCCAGCAGTAACCACCGGGACAGGGGCCAGCAGTACGTC. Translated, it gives CASSNHRDRGQQYV.

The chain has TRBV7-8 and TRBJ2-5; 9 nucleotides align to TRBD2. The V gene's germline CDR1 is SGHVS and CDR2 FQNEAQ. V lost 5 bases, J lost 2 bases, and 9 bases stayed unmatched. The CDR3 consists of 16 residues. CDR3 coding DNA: TGTGCCAGCAGCCCCACCGGACTAGCGAGACAAGAGACCCAGTACTTC. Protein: CASSPTGLARQETQYF.

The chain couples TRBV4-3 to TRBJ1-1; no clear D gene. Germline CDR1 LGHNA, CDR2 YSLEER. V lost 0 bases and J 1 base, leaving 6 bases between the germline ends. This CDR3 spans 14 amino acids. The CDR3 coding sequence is TGCGCCAGCAGCCAAGAGGAGGGGAACACTGAAGCTTTCTTT. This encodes CASSQEEGNTEAFF.

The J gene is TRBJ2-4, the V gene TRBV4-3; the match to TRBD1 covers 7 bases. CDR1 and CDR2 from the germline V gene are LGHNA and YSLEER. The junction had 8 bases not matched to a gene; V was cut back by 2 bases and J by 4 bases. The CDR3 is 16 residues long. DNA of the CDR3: TGCGCCAGCAGCCAAATCAAGGGGGCAGGGAAAAACATTCAGTACTTC. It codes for CASSQIKGAGKNIQYF.

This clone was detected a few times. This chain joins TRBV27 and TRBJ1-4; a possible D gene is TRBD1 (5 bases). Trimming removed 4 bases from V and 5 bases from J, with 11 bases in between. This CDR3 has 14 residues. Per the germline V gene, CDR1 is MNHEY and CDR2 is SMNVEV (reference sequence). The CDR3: CASSSAGRNEKLFF. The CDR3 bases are TGTGCCAGCAGTTCCGCGGGACGGAATGAAAAACTGTTTTTT.

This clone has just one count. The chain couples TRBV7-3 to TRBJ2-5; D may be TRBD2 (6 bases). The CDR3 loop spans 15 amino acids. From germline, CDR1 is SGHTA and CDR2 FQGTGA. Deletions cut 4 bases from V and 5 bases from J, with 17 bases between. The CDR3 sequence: CASSSTGGAGETQYF. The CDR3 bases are TGTGCCAGCAGCTCAACTGGTGGGGCGGGGGAGACCCAGTACTTC.

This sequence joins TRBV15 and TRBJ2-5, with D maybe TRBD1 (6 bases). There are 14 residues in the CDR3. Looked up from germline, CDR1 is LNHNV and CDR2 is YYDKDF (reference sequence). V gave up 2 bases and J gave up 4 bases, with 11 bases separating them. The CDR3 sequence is CATSRRTVGETQYF. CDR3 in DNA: TGTGCCACCAGCAGACGGACAGTAGGAGAGACCCAGTACTTC.

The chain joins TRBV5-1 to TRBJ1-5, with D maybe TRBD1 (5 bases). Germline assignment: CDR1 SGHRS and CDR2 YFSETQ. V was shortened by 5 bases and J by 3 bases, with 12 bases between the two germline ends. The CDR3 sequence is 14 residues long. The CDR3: CASREGPPNQPQHF. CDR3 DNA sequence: TGCGCCAGCAGGGAGGGACCACCCAATCAGCCCCAGCATTTT.

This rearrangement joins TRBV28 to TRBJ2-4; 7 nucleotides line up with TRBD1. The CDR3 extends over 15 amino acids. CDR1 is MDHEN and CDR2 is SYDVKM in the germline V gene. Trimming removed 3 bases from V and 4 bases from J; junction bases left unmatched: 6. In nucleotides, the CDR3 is TGTGCCAGCAGTTTTTTTGGGACAGCAAAAAACATTCAGTACTTC. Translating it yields CASSFFGTAKNIQYF.

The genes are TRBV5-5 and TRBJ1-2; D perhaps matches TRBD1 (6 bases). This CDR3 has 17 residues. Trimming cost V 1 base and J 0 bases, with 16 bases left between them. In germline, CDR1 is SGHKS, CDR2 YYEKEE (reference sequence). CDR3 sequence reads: CASSLTGQSIANYGYTF. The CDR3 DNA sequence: TGTGCCAGCAGCTTGACCGGACAGTCGATCGCTAACTATGGCTACACCTTC.

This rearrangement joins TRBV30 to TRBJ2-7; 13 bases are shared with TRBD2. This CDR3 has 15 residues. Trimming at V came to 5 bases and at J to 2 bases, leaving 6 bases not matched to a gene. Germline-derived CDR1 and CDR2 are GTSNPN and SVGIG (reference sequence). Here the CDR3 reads CAWGTGLAGPYEQYF. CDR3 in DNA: TGTGCCTGGGGAACGGGACTAGCGGGACCCTACGAGCAGTACTTC.

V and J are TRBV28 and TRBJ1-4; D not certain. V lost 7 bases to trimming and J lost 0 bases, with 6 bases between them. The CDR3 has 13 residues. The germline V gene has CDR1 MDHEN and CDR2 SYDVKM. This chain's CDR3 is CASIDATNEKLFF. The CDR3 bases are TGTGCCAGCATAGATGCAACTAATGAAAAACTGTTTTTT.